Below are 5 T cell receptor beta chains sequenced from a single sample in a study of T cell changes during pregnancy in multiple sclerosis. Sequencing used immunoSEQ multiplex PCR; TCRdb keeps in-frame clones, though not all of them. The repertoire holds 55,000 to 65,000 clones, with more than 85% as singletons. The specimen was CD8+ T cells from peripheral blood mononuclear cells, collected in the third trimester of pregnancy. These receptors were obtained from a female donor with multiple sclerosis, enrolled in a pregnancy study.

This chain connects TRBV18 to TRBJ2-7; 7 bases are a match to TRBD2. Germline V gene sequence: CDR1 KGHSH, CDR2 LQKENI. The CDR3 runs 15 residues. Losses at the gene ends were 3 bases for V and 2 bases for J; bases not matched to a gene: 7. CDR3 region: CASSPPRETPYEQYF. CDR3 DNA sequence: TGTGCCAGCTCACCGCCGCGGGAGACCCCCTACGAGCAGTACTTC.

The chain carries TRBV29-1 and TRBJ2-7; D is ambiguous. Trimming pared 4 bases from V and 4 bases from J, leaving 14 bases between. Germline values: CDR1 SQVTM, CDR2 ANQGSEA. The CDR3 consists of 13 residues. The chain's CDR3 is CSVVGQAPYEQYF. The CDR3 coding sequence is TGCAGCGTTGTGGGCCAGGCCCCTTACGAGCAGTACTTC.

The chain has TRBV5-4 and TRBJ1-1, with D unresolved. The V end was cut by 3 bases, the J end by 1 base, with 4 bases between. This CDR3 has 12 residues. Per germline, CDR1 SGHNT and CDR2 YYREEE (reference sequence). The CDR3 protein is CASSSSNTEAFF. CDR3 in DNA: TGTGCCAGCAGCTCCTCGAACACTGAAGCTTTCTTT.

The J gene is TRBJ1-5, the V gene TRBV28, with TRBD1 matching over 7 bases. CDR1 and CDR2 from the germline V gene are MDHEN and SYDVKM. The trim removed 6 bases at V and 4 bases at J, leaving 9 bases unmatched. There are 15 residues in the CDR3. For the CDR3, the DNA is TGTGCCAGCAGAGACCCGGGACAGATGAATCAGCCCCAGCATTTT. Translating gives CASRDPGQMNQPQHF.

The V gene is TRBV27, the J gene TRBJ1-4; no clear D. Germline CDR1 and CDR2: MNHEY and SMNVEV (reference sequence). The V end was cut by 3 bases, the J end by 3 bases, with 11 bases between. CDR3 size: 15 residues. CDR3 sequence: CASSFSPGANEKLFF. The CDR3 DNA reads as TGTGCCAGCAGTTTTTCTCCTGGAGCTAATGAAAAACTGTTTTTT.